These 7 T cell receptor beta chains came from one sample sequenced in a study of cytomegalovirus exposure and HLA in healthy donors (dated by TCRdb to 2015 to 2018). Receptor amplification or capture employed the immunoSEQ multiplex PCR assay. A mixture of 60 forward primers for TCR Vbeta segments and 13 reverse primers for TCR Jbeta segments was used in the multiplex PCR. TCRdb stores this immuneACCESS table with in-frame sequences only. Part of the clones is absent; in the studies checked, under half of the shortfall reflects unresolved V genes, and no reason is known for the rest. The sample table shows under 60,000 clones, and roughly 77% are seen once. Together, the top ten hold about 3.6% of the sample. Input material: PBMCs. These receptor sequences come from a woman between 40 and 50 years old in good health and CMV-seropositive.

The J gene is TRBJ1-2, the V gene TRBV19, with a weak D call TRBD1 (6 bases). CDR1 is LNHDA and CDR2 is SQIVND in the germline V gene (reference sequence). Trimming shortened V by 7 bases and J by 3 bases, and 21 bases separated the two germline ends. The CDR3 is 16 amino acids. The CDR3 here is CASTQWEKGVDYGYTF. CDR3 sequence (DNA): TGTGCCAGTACCCAATGGGAAAAGGGGGTTGACTATGGCTACACCTTC.

The V call is TRBV7-8, the J call TRBJ2-7, with D maybe TRBD1 (6 bases). The germline CDR1 and CDR2 sequences are SGHVS and FQNEAQ. The CDR3 has 15 residues. V lost 2 bases to trimming and J lost 0 bases, with 11 bases between them. The CDR3 nucleotides are TGTGCCAGCAGCTTACTCCAGGGGCTCTCCTACGAGCAGTACTTC. Protein product: CASSLLQGLSYEQYF. The full variable domain, in which reference TRBV7-8 and TRBJ2-7 provide the parts outside the CDR3, is GAGVSQSPRYKVAKRGQDVALRCDPISGHVSLFWYQQALGQGPEFLTYFQNEAQLDKSGLPSDRFFAERPEGSVSTLKIQRTQQEDSAVYLCASSLLQGLSYEQYFGPGTRLTVT.

The table lists this clone with a few counts. The chain uses TRBV2 and TRBJ2-3; D unclear. Germline assignment: CDR1 SNHLY and CDR2 FYNNEI. The CDR3 sequence is 12 residues long. The germline V and J ends were trimmed by 10 bases and 2 bases, with 10 bases remaining between them. Here the CDR3 DNA reads TGTGCCATCAGGAGAACCACAGATACGCAGTATTTT. Translating gives CAIRRTTDTQYF.

This chain connects TRBV7-2 to TRBJ1-1, with TRBD1 matching 7 bases. V gave up 3 bases and J gave up 3 bases; unmatched junction bases: 4. Germline V CDR1 and CDR2: SGHTA, FQGNSA. This CDR3 spans 14 amino acids. The CDR3 nucleotides read TGTGCCAGCAGCTTCTGGACAGGCGACACTGAAGCTTTCTTT. This codes for CASSFWTGDTEAFF.

The chain employs TRBV21-1 and TRBJ2-1; the D call of TRBD2 is as the table states it, not checked on the DNA. TRBV21-1 is a recognized pseudogene. The CDR3 contains 18 residues. CDR3 nucleotides: TGTGCCAGCAGCAAAAGGGATCCGATTACTAGCTCCTACAATGAGCAGTTCTTC. It encodes CASSKRDPITSSYNEQFF.

DNA for the CDR3: TGTGCCAGCAGCTCCGAAGGGACAGCTCCCTACAATGAGCAGTTCTTC. Its translation: CASSSEGTAPYNEQFF. This rearrangement joins TRBV11-3 to TRBJ2-1; 7 bases align to TRBD1. The germline V gene has CDR1 SGHNT and CDR2 YENEEA. J was trimmed by 2 bases and V by 4 bases; bases with no gene match: 8. This CDR3 has 16 amino acids.

V usage is TRBV9 and J usage is TRBJ1-2, with D maybe TRBD1 (6 bases). CDR1 is SGDLS and CDR2 is YYNGEE in the germline V gene. The V end was cut by 4 bases, the J end by 4 bases, with 20 bases between. The CDR3 has 16 amino acids. The chain's CDR3 is CASSLLPEGQFYGYTF. The CDR3 nucleotides read TGTGCCAGCAGCCTACTACCAGAGGGACAATTCTATGGCTACACCTTC. The full variable domain, its missing parts supplied by reference TRBV9 and TRBJ1-2, is DSGVTQTPKHLITATGQRVTLRCSPRSGDLSVYWYQQSLDQGLQFLIQYYNGEERAKGNILERFSAQQFPDLHSELNLSSLELGDSALYFCASSLLPEGQFYGYTFGSGTRLTVV.